This T cell receptor beta chain derives from a study of blood T cell repertoires in COVID-19. The overall study: Material from acute and convalescent COVID-19 was sourced from the United States, Italy and Spain.

V dropped 6 bases and J dropped 3; count of bases not matched to a gene: 4. CDR1 is MRHNA and CDR2 is SNTAGT in the germline V gene. The CDR3 is made up of 15 amino acids. Profiling relied on immunoSEQ multiplex PCR, and the TCRdb table lists in-frame clones only, not all of them. This table has tens of thousands of clones, approximately 80% appearing once. The source is a man aged 25-45 years with COVID-19, enrolled during active disease. Material: peripheral blood. The V and J genes are TRBV6-4 and TRBJ2-6; 8 bases map to TRBD1. CDR3 sequence: CASSPGQGGANVLTF. For the CDR3, the DNA is TGTGCCAGCAGCCCAGGACAGGGTGGGGCCAACGTCCTGACTTTC.